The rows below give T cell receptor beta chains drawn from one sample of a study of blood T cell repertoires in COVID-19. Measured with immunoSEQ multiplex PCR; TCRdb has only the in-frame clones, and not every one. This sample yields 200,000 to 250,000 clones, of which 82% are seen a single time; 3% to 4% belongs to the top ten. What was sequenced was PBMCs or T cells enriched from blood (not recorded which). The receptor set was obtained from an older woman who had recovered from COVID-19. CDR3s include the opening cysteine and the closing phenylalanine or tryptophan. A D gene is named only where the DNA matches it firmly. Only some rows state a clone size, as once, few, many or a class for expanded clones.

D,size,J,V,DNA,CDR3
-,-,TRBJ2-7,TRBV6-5,TGTGCCAGCAGTAAACGCACAGGCGAGCAGTACTTC,CASSKRTGEQYF
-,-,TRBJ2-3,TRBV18,TGTGCCAGCTCACCACCTCGACAGGCCACAGATACGCAGTATTTT,CASSPPRQATDTQYF
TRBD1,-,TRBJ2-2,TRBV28,TGTGCCAGCAGTACTCCGGGACAGACATATCGAACGAACACCGGGGAGCTGTTTTTT,CASSTPGQTYRTNTGELFF
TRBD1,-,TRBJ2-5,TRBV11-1,TGTGCCAGCAGCTTCGGTACAGGGACAGCGCAAGAGACCCAGTACTTC,CASSFGTGTAQETQYF
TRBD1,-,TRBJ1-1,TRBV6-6,TGTGCCAGCAGGGAAGGACAGGGAGGCCCTGAAGCTTTCTTT,CASREGQGGPEAFF
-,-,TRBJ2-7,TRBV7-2,TGTGCCAGCAGCCCATCAGACTCACCGTCCTACGAGCAGTACTTC,CASSPSDSPSYEQYF
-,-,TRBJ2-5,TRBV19,TGTGCCAGTAGTCCAGGGAGGGAGACCCAGTACTTC,CASSPGRETQYF
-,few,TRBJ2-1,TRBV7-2,TGTGCCAGCAGCGTACAGGGTCAGGCCTACAATGAGCAGTTCTTC,CASSVQGQAYNEQFF
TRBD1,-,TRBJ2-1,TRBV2,TGTGCCAGCAGTGAATCCCTGGGACAGGGGGTATATGAGCAGTTCTTC,CASSESLGQGVYEQFF
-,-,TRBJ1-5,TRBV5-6,TGTGCCAGCAGCTTCTCAGGGTATCAGCCCCAGCATTTT,CASSFSGYQPQHF
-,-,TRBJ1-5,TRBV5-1,TGCGCCAGCAGCTTGACCGGACAGCTCAATCAGCCCCAGCATTTT,CASSLTGQLNQPQHF
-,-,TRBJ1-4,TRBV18,TGTGCCAGCTCACCCGCGGGGGGCGTCGGAGCTAATGAAAAACTGTTTTTT,CASSPAGGVGANEKLFF
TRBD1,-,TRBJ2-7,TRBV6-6,TGTGCCAGCAGTTACATACAGGGGGCCCTCGAGCAGTACTTC,CASSYIQGALEQYF
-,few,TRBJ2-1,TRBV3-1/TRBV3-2,TGTGCCAGCAGCAAGGTAGGAGAGGCCTACAATGAGCAGTTCTTC,CASSKVGEAYNEQFF
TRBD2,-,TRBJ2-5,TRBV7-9,TGTGCCAGCAGCTTGGGACTAGCGGTTTCGGAGACCCAGTACTTC,CASSLGLAVSETQYF
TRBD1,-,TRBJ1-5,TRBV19,TGTGCCAGTATCGACCATCACAGGGGAGAAAATCAGCCCCAGCATTTT,CASIDHHRGENQPQHF
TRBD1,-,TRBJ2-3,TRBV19,TGTGCCAGCCGGGACAGGGGGCAAGATACGCAGTATTTT,CASRDRGQDTQYF
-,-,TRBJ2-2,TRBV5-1,TGCGCCAGCAGCTTTGCACCGAGCACCGGGGAGCTGTTTTTT,CASSFAPSTGELFF
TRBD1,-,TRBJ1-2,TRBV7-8,TGTGCCAGCAGCCCTGGGACAGGGGAACGCTACACCTTC,CASSPGTGERYTF
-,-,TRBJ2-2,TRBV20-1,TGCAGTGCTAGTAGCGTGGAAACCGGGGAGCTGTTTTTT,CSASSVETGELFF
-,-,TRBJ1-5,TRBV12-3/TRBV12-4,TGTGCCAGCCACCAGGGAAACAATCAGCCCCAGCATTTT,CASHQGNNQPQHF
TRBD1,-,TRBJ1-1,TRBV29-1,TGCAGCGTCTTGGGAGGGACAGGGCGGAGGACTGAAGCTTTCTTT,CSVLGGTGRRTEAFF
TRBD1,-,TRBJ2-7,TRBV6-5,TGTGCCAGCAGTTACTCGGAGGGACAGGTCACCTACGAGCAGTACTTC,CASSYSEGQVTYEQYF
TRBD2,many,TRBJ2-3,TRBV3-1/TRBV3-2,TGTGCCAGCAGCCCTTGGACTAGCGGGAGCACAGATACGCAGTATTTT,CASSPWTSGSTDTQYF
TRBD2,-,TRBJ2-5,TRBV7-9,TGTGCCAGCAGCCTCGGACTAGCGGAACGTCAAGAGACCCAGTACTTC,CASSLGLAERQETQYF
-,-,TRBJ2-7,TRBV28,TGTGCCAGCAGCCAGACAGTCTACGAGCAGTACTTC,CASSQTVYEQYF
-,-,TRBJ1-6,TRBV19,TGTGCCAGTAGGCAGGGACTGCAAACCCACTTT,CASRQGLQTHF
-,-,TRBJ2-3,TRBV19,TGTGCCAGTAGTATCGGGTATCGCACAGATACGCAGTATTTT,CASSIGYRTDTQYF
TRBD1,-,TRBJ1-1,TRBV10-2,TGCGCCAGCAGTGAGGGACAGGCCTTTTTGAACACTGAAGCTTTCTTT,CASSEGQAFLNTEAFF
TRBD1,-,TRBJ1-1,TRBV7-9,TGTGCCAGCACTCCGACAGGGAAGAACACTGAAGCTTTCTTT,CASTPTGKNTEAFF
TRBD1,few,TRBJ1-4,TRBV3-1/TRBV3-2,TGTGCCAGCAGCCAAGTCATCAACAGGGGGCTAAATGAAAAACTGTTTTTT,CASSQVINRGLNEKLFF
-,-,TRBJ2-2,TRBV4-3,TGCGCCAGCAGCCCGGTATTACCAGCGGGCGGGGAGCTGTTTTTT,CASSPVLPAGGELFF
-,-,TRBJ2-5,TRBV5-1,TGCGCCAGCAGCTTGCGGGTGCGACAAGAGACCCAGTACTTC,CASSLRVRQETQYF
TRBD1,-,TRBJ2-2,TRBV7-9,TGTGCCAGCAGCCAACAGGGGATGAACACCGGGGAGCTGTTTTTT,CASSQQGMNTGELFF
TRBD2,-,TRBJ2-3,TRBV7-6,TGTGCCAGCAGCTTCAGCGGGGGGGACGTCGTGTATACGCAGTATTTT,CASSFSGGDVVYTQYF
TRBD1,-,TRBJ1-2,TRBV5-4,TGTGCCAGCAGCCTCCGGCGGGCAGGGGGCGTCTATGGCTACACCTTC,CASSLRRAGGVYGYTF
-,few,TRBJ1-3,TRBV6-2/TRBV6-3,TGTGCCAGCAGTTCGCTAATCTCTGGAAACACCATATATTTT,CASSSLISGNTIYF
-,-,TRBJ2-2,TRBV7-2,TGTGCCAGCAGCTCACAGGGGGGGGCCCCCGGGGAGCTGTTTTTT,CASSSQGGAPGELFF
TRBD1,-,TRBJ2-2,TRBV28,TGTGCCAGCAGCTTAGACAGGGGGCTGTTTTTT,CASSLDRGLFF
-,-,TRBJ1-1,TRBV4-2,TGTGCCAGCAGCCAAGAGCGACAGCCAAACACTGAAGCTTTCTTT,CASSQERQPNTEAFF
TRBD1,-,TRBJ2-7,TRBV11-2,TGTGCCAGCAGCTTAGGACAGGGGAGTTCGAACGAGCAGTACTTC,CASSLGQGSSNEQYF
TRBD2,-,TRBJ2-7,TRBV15,TGTGCCACCAGCCCCGGGGGAGCGGGAGCCTACGAGCAGTACTTC,CATSPGGAGAYEQYF
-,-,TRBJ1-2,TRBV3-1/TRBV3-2,TGTGCCAGCAGCCAAGGACAGGCTAGGAACTATGGCTACACCTTC,CASSQGQARNYGYTF
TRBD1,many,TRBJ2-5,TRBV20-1,TGCAGTGCTAGTCCCGGGACAGGCCAAGAGACCCAGTACTTC,CSASPGTGQETQYF
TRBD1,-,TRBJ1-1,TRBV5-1,TGCGCCAGCAGCAGGACAGGGCCGAACACTGAAGCTTTCTTT,CASSRTGPNTEAFF
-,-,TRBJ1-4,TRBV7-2,TGTGCCAGCAGCAGGGAACAGGGTATGGCTAATGAAAAACTGTTTTTT,CASSREQGMANEKLFF
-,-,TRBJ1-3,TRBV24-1,TGTGCCACCAGTGATAGAAAGGGGCCTGGAAACACCATATATTTT,CATSDRKGPGNTIYF
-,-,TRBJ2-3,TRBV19,TGTGCCAGTAGTTACATCAGGCGTGCAGGGAAGCTCGCAGATACGCAGTATTTT,CASSYIRRAGKLADTQYF
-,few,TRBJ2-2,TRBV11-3,TGTGCCAGCAGCTTAACCAGGGTCACCGGGGAGCTGTTTTTT,CASSLTRVTGELFF